Following are 20 T cell receptor beta chains from one sample sequenced in a study of CD8 T cells in ankylosing spondylitis. Study observations and caveats: What seemed typical of ankylosing spondylitis blood was a TCR beta motif built from several highly homologous variants.

No antigen has been assigned to these receptors. TCRdb reprocessed the 5' RACE reads via MiXCR and lists one record per CDR3 protein. The sample gives about 400,000 distinct CDR3 sequences, about 20% of which show up once; about 17% is in the top ten. Sequences were obtained from blood, either unsorted or a sorted T cell fraction (not recorded which). These receptors were taken from a male donor with ankylosing spondylitis.

This chain connects TRBV29-1 to TRBJ2-5; D call uncertain. The CDR3 length is 13 residues. Trimming cost V 7 bases and J 3 bases, with 15 bases left between them. Germline-derived CDR1 and CDR2 are SQVTM and ANQGSEA. Written as DNA, the CDR3 is TGCAGCGCCAACCAGGTATCGAAAGAGACCCAGTACTTC. Translated: CSANQVSKETQYF.

This clonotype occurred many times. This sequence joins TRBV7-2 and TRBJ1-2, with TRBD1 matching 7 bases. Losses at the gene ends were 1 base for V and 1 base for J; bases not matched to a gene: 0. Germline values: CDR1 SGHTA, CDR2 FQGNSA. The CDR3 has 14 amino acids. Here the CDR3 DNA reads TGTGCCAGCAGCTTAGGACAGGGTAACTATGGCTACACCTTC. Encoded protein: CASSLGQGNYGYTF.

The chain joins TRBV7-8 to TRBJ1-2; a weak D match, TRBD1 (6 bases). This CDR3 has 13 amino acids. Germline-derived CDR1 and CDR2 are SGHVS and FQNEAQ. The V end was cut by 6 bases, the J end by 8 bases, with 16 bases between. In nucleotides, the CDR3 is TGTGCCAGCAGACTAGGGGTGCAGGGGGGCTACACCTTC. Protein sequence: CASRLGVQGGYTF.

This clonotype has a handful of counts. The rearrangement uses TRBV14 and TRBJ2-2; D may be TRBD2 (5 bases). The germline V and J ends were trimmed by 4 bases and 0 bases, with 12 bases remaining between them. CDR1 and CDR2 from the germline V gene are SGHDN and FVKESK. This CDR3 is 16 amino acids long. CDR3 nucleotides: TGTGCCAGCAGCCGATCTCGTAGCGCGAACACCGGGGAGCTGTTTTTT. Translated: CASSRSRSANTGELFF.

This clonotype was found many times. The CDR3: CACSMSGADTQYF. The CDR3 region has the DNA TGTGCCTGCTCTATGAGTGGCGCAGATACGCAGTATTTT. The chain links TRBV30 to TRBJ2-3; D unclear. CDR3 length equals 13 residues. Deletions cut 6 bases from V and 4 bases from J, with 14 bases between. The V gene's germline CDR1 is GTSNPN and CDR2 SVGIG (reference sequence).

The V gene is TRBV27, the J gene TRBJ1-5; D is undetermined. This CDR3 is 14 amino acids long. In germline, CDR1 is MNHEY, CDR2 SMNVEV (reference sequence). Between the trimmed V and J ends, which lost 4 bases and 7 bases, there was a span of 14 bases. The chain's CDR3 is CASSSTAGSQPQHF. CDR3 nucleotides: TGTGCCAGCAGTTCCACGGCTGGTTCGCAGCCCCAGCATTTT.

The chain links TRBV2 to TRBJ2-5; D gene unclear. This CDR3 has 13 residues. V was shortened by 8 bases and J by 3 bases, with 13 bases between the two germline ends. The germline V gene encodes CDR1 SNHLY and CDR2 FYNNEI. In nucleotides, the CDR3 is TGTGCCAGCCTATTTCTGACAAAAGAGACCCAGTACTTC. It translates to CASLFLTKETQYF.

J is TRBJ2-1 and V is TRBV11-2; TRBD2 aligns across 9 bases. The CDR3 extends over 18 amino acids. CDR1 is SGHAT, CDR2 FQNNGV, per germline. The junction had 14 bases not matched to a gene; V was cut back by 4 bases and J by 4 bases. DNA of the CDR3: TGTGCCAGCAGCTCCTGGGGGCGGGAGGGCCGAGCGTACAATGAGCAGTTCTTC. Residues: CASSSWGREGRAYNEQFF. Combining the CDR3 with reference TRBV11-2 and TRBJ2-1 gives the whole variable domain EAGVAQSPRYKIIEKRQSVAFWCNPISGHATLYWYQQILGQGPKLLIQFQNNGVVDDSQLPKDRFSAERLKGVDSTLKIQPAKLEDSAVYLCASSSWGREGRAYNEQFFGPGTRLTVL.

The chain is built from TRBV7-9 and TRBJ2-7; no reliable D call. Germline V gene sequence: CDR1 SEHNR, CDR2 FQNEAQ (reference sequence). The CDR3 contains 13 residues. V shed 1 base and J shed 9 bases, with 13 bases lying between them. Here the CDR3 reads CASSLGDGSAQYF. CDR3 nucleotide sequence: TGTGCCAGCAGCTTAGGAGACGGATCGGCGCAGTACTTC.

The chain has TRBV7-2 and TRBJ2-2; 12 bases line up with TRBD2. V trimming: 5 bases; J trimming: 7 bases; junction bases outside the gene matches: 5. Germline V lookup: CDR1 SGHTA, CDR2 FQGNSA. CDR3 length equals 15 residues. CDR3: CASSNGLAGNGELFF. For the CDR3, the DNA is TGTGCCAGCAGCAATGGACTAGCGGGAAACGGGGAGCTGTTTTTT.

The rearrangement joins TRBV21-1 to TRBJ2-7; TRBD1, as called in the table, went unchecked against the DNA. TRBV21-1 is a known pseudogene. The CDR3 runs 11 residues. The CDR3 DNA follows: TGTGCCAGCAGCAAAAGGGACCGAGGCCCGTTC. Translated, it gives CASSKRDRGPF.

This clonotype appeared a single time. CDR3 protein: CASSSNTIFGEQYF. CDR3 coding DNA: TGCGCCAGCAGCTCCAATACAATTTTCGGAGAGCAGTACTTC. The rearrangement links TRBV5-1 to TRBJ2-7; D call uncertain. Germline values: CDR1 SGHRS, CDR2 YFSETQ. CDR3 length equals 14 residues. V was clipped by 3 bases and J by 7 bases, with 17 bases between them.

This clonotype was seen only a few times. The chain is built from TRBV20-1 and TRBJ2-1, with D perhaps TRBD2 (6 bases). V gave up 0 bases and J gave up 0 bases, with 9 bases separating them. This CDR3 spans 15 amino acids. The germline V gene has CDR1 DFQATT and CDR2 SNEGSKA (reference sequence). Written as DNA, the CDR3 is TGCAGTGCTAGAGAAGGAGGGAACTCCTACAATGAGCAGTTCTTC. Protein: CSAREGGNSYNEQFF.

The CDR3 sequence is CSVEGRQDYEQYF. CDR3 DNA: TGCAGCGTTGAAGGTCGCCAGGACTACGAGCAGTACTTC. The chain couples TRBV29-1 to TRBJ2-7; D remains ambiguous. Trimming shortened V by 1 base and J by 3 bases, and 10 bases separated the two germline ends. This CDR3 spans 13 amino acids. Germline lookup yields CDR1 SQVTM and CDR2 ANQGSEA.

This clonotype was seen only a few times. The chain joins TRBV12-3 or TRBV12-4 to TRBJ2-5; maybe TRBD1 (5 bases). Trimming removed 5 bases from V and 2 bases from J, with 15 bases in between. This CDR3 is built from 15 residues. DNA of the CDR3: TGTGCCAGCAGTCAAAAACCGGCAGGGCAAGAGACCCAGTACTTC. Amino acid sequence: CASSQKPAGQETQYF.

A few counts support this clonotype. This rearrangement joins TRBV29-1 to TRBJ2-7, with TRBD1 as a possible D gene (6 bases). The V gene lost 6 bases and the J gene lost 3 bases, with 18 bases spanning the gap. This CDR3 is 14 amino acids long. Germline-derived CDR1 and CDR2 are SQVTM and ANQGSEA. In nucleotides, the CDR3 is TGCAGCGTCGGCCCGGGACAAGGATTCTACGAGCAGTACTTC. Translating it yields CSVGPGQGFYEQYF.

This clonotype came up a few times. The rearrangement uses TRBV18 and TRBJ2-7; maybe TRBD2 (6 bases). Trimming left V 3 bases short and J 5 bases short, with 14 bases between. Germline lookup yields CDR1 KGHSH and CDR2 LQKENI. CDR3 size: 14 residues. The chain's CDR3 is CASSPGRETHEQYF. The CDR3 DNA reads as TGTGCCAGCTCACCCGGCCGGGAGACCCACGAGCAGTACTTC.

This clonotype was counted many times. The chain recombines TRBV7-8 with TRBJ2-3, with 12 bases that match TRBD2. CDR3 length: 19 residues. The trim removed 6 bases at V and 2 bases at J, leaving 15 bases unmatched. Germline loops: CDR1 SGHVS, CDR2 FQNEAQ. CDR3: CASRDQTSGGIFSTDTQYF. CDR3 DNA sequence: TGTGCCAGCAGGGACCAGACTAGCGGGGGAATATTTTCCACAGATACGCAGTATTTT.

The chain recombines TRBV12-3 or TRBV12-4 with TRBJ2-3; 7 nucleotides align to TRBD2. This CDR3 has 16 amino acids. With V trimmed by 3 bases and J by 1 base, 7 bases remained unmatched. The CDR3 protein is CASSFQGGRRTDTQYF. The DNA for the CDR3 is TGTGCCAGCAGTTTCCAGGGCGGGAGACGCACAGATACGCAGTATTTT.

This sequence joins TRBV5-1 and TRBJ2-1; 10 nucleotides agree with TRBD1. The trim removed 0 bases at V and 6 bases at J, leaving 12 bases unmatched. CDR1 and CDR2 (germline): SGHRS, YFSETQ. This CDR3 has 18 residues. CDR3 sequence (DNA): TGCGCCAGCAGCTTGGTTGGGACAGGGGAGATGTACAGCAATGAGCAGTTCTTC. It is translated as CASSLVGTGEMYSNEQFF.